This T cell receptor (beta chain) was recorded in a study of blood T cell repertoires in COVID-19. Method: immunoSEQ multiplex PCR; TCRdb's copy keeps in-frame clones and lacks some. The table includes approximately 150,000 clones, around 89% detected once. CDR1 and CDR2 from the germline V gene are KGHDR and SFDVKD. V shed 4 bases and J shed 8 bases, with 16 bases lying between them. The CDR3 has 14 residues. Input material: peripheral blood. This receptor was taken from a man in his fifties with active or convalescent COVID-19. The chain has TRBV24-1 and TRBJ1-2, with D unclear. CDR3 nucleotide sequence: TGTGCCACCAGTGACCCTCCTCGACATTTCGGCTACACCTTC. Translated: CATSDPPRHFGYTF.